These 32 T cell receptor beta chains came from one sample sequenced in a study of blood T cells in healthy people across ages. A second PCR of 7 to 11 cycles used a sample-barcoded 5' primer and a J-beta primer mix. TCRdb independently ran MiXCR on the 5' RACE reads; one entry per CDR3 protein. The sample lists more than 750,000 distinct CDR3 sequences; under 35% were seen once. These data also formed part of another study, on T cells of mothers and their children.

Sequencing was performed on blood. The receptors originated from a middle-aged woman in good health.

This clonotype was detected a few times. At one of its ends the junction is not consistent with the germline gene, which may arise from a read error. The rearrangement uses TRBV10-3 and TRBJ2-5, with 9 bases fitting TRBD2. The CDR3 spans 14 residues. CDR1 ENHRY and CDR2 SYGVKD come from the germline V gene. CDR3 nucleotides: TGTGCCATCAGTCCCTCTAGCGGGGCGGAGATCCAGTACTTC. Protein sequence: CAISPSSGAEIQYF.

In nucleotides, the CDR3 is TGCGCCAGCAGCTTGGGACAGGATGTAGATACGCAGTATTTT. Translated: CASSLGQDVDTQYF. The chain couples TRBV5-1 to TRBJ2-3, with D possibly TRBD1 on 6 matching bases. This CDR3 comprises 14 residues. Germline V lookup: CDR1 SGHRS, CDR2 YFSETQ. Trimming removed 0 bases at V and 5 bases at J, with 10 bases between. Full variable domain (rest looked up from reference TRBV5-1 and TRBJ2-3): KAGVTQTPRYLIKTRGQQVTLSCSPISGHRSVSWYQQTPGQGLQFLFEYFSETQRNKGNFPGRFSGRQFSNSRSEMNVSTLELGDSALYLCASSLGQDVDTQYFGPGTRLTVL.

In its sample, this clonotype was seen a few times. The chain combines TRBV20-1 with TRBJ2-3; D is undetermined. The CDR3 is 14 amino acids. V was shortened by 6 bases and J by 0 bases, with 13 bases between the two germline ends. CDR1 is DFQATT, CDR2 SNEGSKA, per germline (reference sequence). The CDR3 nucleotides are TGCAGTGCCCGTAGAGTGGGAAGCACAGATACGCAGTATTTT. It is translated as CSARRVGSTDTQYF.

The rearrangement uses TRBV27 and TRBJ2-6; no reliable D call. Germline V gene sequence: CDR1 MNHEY, CDR2 SMNVEV (reference sequence). V lost 3 bases and J lost 0, with 6 bases in between. The CDR3 length is 15 residues. CDR3 region: CASSLYSSGANVLTF. CDR3 bases: TGTGCCAGCAGTTTGTATTCCTCTGGGGCCAACGTCCTGACTTTC.

This clonotype has a handful of counts. At one end, the junction sequence differs from germline, possibly due to a read error. The chain is built from TRBV20-1 and TRBJ1-1; unclear D gene. Germline-derived CDR1 and CDR2 are DFQATT and SNEGSKA (reference sequence). The CDR3 loop spans 14 amino acids. Here the CDR3 reads CSAGDRWGSTEAFF. Here the CDR3 DNA reads TGCAGTGCTGGAGATAGGTGGGGTAGCACTGAAGCTTTCTTT.

The chain couples TRBV12-3 or TRBV12-4 to TRBJ1-2; TRBD1 matches at 7 bases. CDR3 size: 13 residues. With V trimmed by 3 bases and J by 8 bases, 6 bases remained unmatched. The CDR3 protein is CASSFRGGNGYTF. The CDR3 bases are TGTGCCAGCAGTTTTAGAGGGGGCAACGGCTACACCTTC.

This clonotype was observed many times. The V gene is TRBV20-1, the J gene TRBJ1-2, with TRBD1 identical over 7 bases. Looked up from germline, CDR1 is DFQATT and CDR2 is SNEGSKA (reference sequence). V was pared by 0 bases and J by 7 bases, with 8 bases of the junction left unmatched. This CDR3 has 14 amino acids. Here the CDR3 reads CSAREGQFLTGYTF. DNA for the CDR3: TGCAGTGCTAGAGAGGGACAGTTTTTGACTGGCTACACCTTC.

Comment on this clonotype: The germline gene is not matched at one end of the junction; a read error may be the cause. The chain recombines TRBV5-1 with TRBJ1-2; the match to TRBD1 covers 8 bases. The germline V gene encodes CDR1 SGHRS and CDR2 YFSETQ. The CDR3 has 17 amino acids. In nucleotides, the CDR3 is TGCGCCAGCAGCATTGACAGGGGTTACGCCCAAGGTGAGGGCTACATCTTC. The encoded protein is CASSIDRGYAQGEGYIF.

The chain employs TRBV7-8 and TRBJ2-1; D perhaps matches TRBD1 (5 bases). The CDR3 length is 15 residues. Germline V gene lookup returns CDR1 SGHVS and CDR2 FQNEAQ. V dropped 5 bases and J dropped 6 bases, with 17 bases sitting between them. CDR3 nucleotide sequence: TGTGCCAGCAGCGCGGATCGACAGCCGCTCAATGAGCAGTTCTTC. Amino acid sequence: CASSADRQPLNEQFF. Drawing the rest from reference TRBV7-8 and TRBJ2-1, the complete variable domain is GAGVSQSPRYKVAKRGQDVALRCDPISGHVSLFWYQQALGQGPEFLTYFQNEAQLDKSGLPSDRFFAERPEGSVSTLKIQRTQQEDSAVYLCASSADRQPLNEQFFGPGTRLTVL.

Many counts were recorded for this clonotype. The chain has TRBV20-1 and TRBJ2-6; D gene ambiguous. Germline V lookup: CDR1 DFQATT, CDR2 SNEGSKA (reference sequence). With 1 base removed from V and 0 bases from J, the gap between germline ends came to 10 bases. The CDR3 sequence is 16 residues long. CDR3 DNA sequence: TGCAGTGCTAGAGTGGTCATCCCCTCTGGGGCCAACGTCCTGACTTTC. Its translation is CSARVVIPSGANVLTF.

The rearrangement uses TRBV12-3 or TRBV12-4 and TRBJ2-2, with 8 bases fitting TRBD2. The V and J ends lost 10 bases and 3 bases, in that order; junction bases with no gene match: 13. CDR3 size: 16 residues. CDR3 in DNA: TGTGCCACCGGGGGTGACGGGGGGGCCTACACCGGGGAGCTGTTTTTT. This sequence encodes CATGGDGGAYTGELFF.

CDR3 sequence: CASSLGVQGARTDTQYF. For the CDR3, the DNA is TGTGCCAGCAGCTTAGGGGTGCAGGGGGCGCGTACAGATACGCAGTATTTT. The chain recombines TRBV7-2 with TRBJ2-3; 8 nucleotides line up with TRBD1. The CDR3 is made up of 17 amino acids. V lost 1 base and J lost 3; bases outside the gene matches: 9. Germline-derived CDR1 and CDR2 are SGHTA and FQGNSA.

This clonotype has a handful of counts. A read error may produce the germline difference seen at one junction end. The chain uses TRBV6-6 and TRBJ1-2; D gene ambiguous. The CDR3 has 13 residues. Per germline, CDR1 MNHNY and CDR2 SVGAGI (reference sequence). DNA for the CDR3: TGTGCCGGCAGCCCTGATAGTCTCTATGGCTACACCTTC. It is translated as CAGSPDSLYGYTF.

Concerning this clonotype: Since a much larger clone is just one base distant, this may be a read error. The chain carries TRBV6-5 and TRBJ2-5; the match to TRBD1 covers 9 bases. Germline values: CDR1 MNHEY, CDR2 SVGAGI. The CDR3 covers 16 residues. V lost 2 bases and J lost 11; bases outside the gene matches: 15. The CDR3 sequence: CASSYRDRVLTREQYF. The CDR3 DNA sequence: TGTGCCAGCAGTTACAGGGACAGGGTCTTGACGAGAGAGCAGTACTTC.

This chain links TRBV6-6 with TRBJ1-3; possible D gene TRBD1, 5 bases. The V gene's germline CDR1 is MNHNY and CDR2 SVGAGI (reference sequence). The CDR3 sequence is 17 residues long. V lost 2 bases and J 2 bases, leaving 16 bases between the germline ends. CDR3 in DNA: TGTGCCAGCAGTTACAGCGGGCGGAAGGGACCTGGAAACACCATATATTTT. This gives the protein CASSYSGRKGPGNTIYF.

The rearrangement links TRBV6-6 to TRBJ1-3; D possibly corresponds to TRBD1 (6 bases). The ends were cut back, 8 bases at V and 0 bases at J, with 11 bases in the middle. In germline, CDR1 is MNHNY, CDR2 SVGAGI (reference sequence). The CDR3 is 14 amino acids. The CDR3 bases are TGTGCCAGCGAGGGAGGGGGCTCTGGAAACACCATATATTTT. Amino acid sequence: CASEGGGSGNTIYF.

Ten or more counts support this clonotype. This chain connects TRBV20-1 to TRBJ2-1; D might be TRBD1 (6 bases). Germline CDR1 and CDR2: DFQATT and SNEGSKA (reference sequence). The CDR3 spans 16 residues. V dropped 0 bases and J dropped 2 bases, with 14 bases sitting between them. The CDR3 DNA reads TGCAGTGCTAGAGATCCTTGGCAGGGGACCTACAATGAGCAGTTCTTC. It encodes CSARDPWQGTYNEQFF.

This clonotype has only a few counts. CDR3 sequence: CASSPWTPPYEQYF. CDR3 nucleotide sequence: TGTGCCAGCAGCCCGTGGACGCCGCCCTACGAGCAGTACTTC. The chain is built from TRBV7-9 and TRBJ2-7; D not certain. Trimming removed 5 bases at V and 2 bases at J, with 13 bases between. Germline CDR1 reads SEHNR; CDR2 reads FQNEAQ (reference sequence). The CDR3 loop spans 14 amino acids.

This chain joins TRBV11-2 and TRBJ1-4; unclear D gene. With 2 bases removed from V and 2 bases from J, the gap between germline ends came to 15 bases. Per the germline V gene, CDR1 is SGHAT and CDR2 is FQNNGV. The CDR3 is 17 residues long. The CDR3 bases are TGTGCCAGCAGCTTAACCTCATTTTACGGGACTAATGAAAAACTGTTTTTT. Its protein is CASSLTSFYGTNEKLFF.

A note on this clonotype: Sequence at one end of the junction differs from germline and may be a read error. The chain's CDR3 is CASSLSTGERFF. CDR3 nucleotides: TGCGCCAGCAGCCTTTCCACCGGGGAGCGGTTTTTT. V gene TRBV5-1 combines with J gene TRBJ2-2; D possibly corresponds to TRBD2 (5 bases). The CDR3 extends over 12 amino acids. Germline CDR1 is SGHRS and CDR2 is YFSETQ.

The rearrangement joins TRBV20-1 to TRBJ2-4, with 15 bases matching TRBD2. The better agreement between TRBJ2-5 and the DNA end casts doubt on the J call. This CDR3 contains 17 residues. CDR1 is DFQATT and CDR2 is SNEGSKA in the germline V gene (reference sequence). The CDR3 protein is CSAKPPGLAGGVETQYF. The CDR3 nucleotides read TGCAGTGCCAAACCCCCGGGACTAGCGGGAGGCGTAGAGACCCAGTACTTC.

The J gene is TRBJ1-1, the V gene TRBV7-2; TRBD1 is a possible D gene (6 bases). V gave up 5 bases and J gave up 4 bases, with 17 bases separating them. Germline CDR1 reads SGHTA; CDR2 reads FQGNSA. This CDR3 is 15 amino acids long. CDR3 protein: CASSPSQVGATEAFF. DNA of the CDR3: TGTGCCAGCAGCCCCTCACAGGTGGGGGCCACTGAAGCTTTCTTT. The variable domain in full, with the rest retrieved from reference TRBV7-2 and TRBJ1-1, is GAGVSQSPSNKVTEKGKDVELRCDPISGHTALYWYRQSLGQGLEFLIYFQGNSAPDKSGLPSDRFSAERTGGSVSTLTIQRTQQEDSAVYLCASSPSQVGATEAFFGQGTRLTVV.

This chain connects TRBV12-3 or TRBV12-4 to TRBJ1-2, with TRBD1 matching 7 bases. The CDR3 runs 14 residues. The ends lost 1 base at V and 7 bases at J; junction bases unmatched: 6. CDR3 protein: CASSLVEGAGGYTF. As DNA, the CDR3 is TGTGCCAGCAGTTTAGTGGAGGGGGCAGGTGGCTACACCTTC.

The gene calls are TRBV7-2 and TRBJ2-4, with 7 bases fitting TRBD2. The V segment lost 0 bases and the J segment 3 bases; nucleotides outside the gene matches: 11. CDR1 and CDR2 (germline): SGHTA, FQGNSA. This CDR3 is built from 18 residues. Here the CDR3 DNA reads TGTGCCAGCAGCTTAGCGCCCCTTGGCGGGGGAGGCAAAAACATTCAGTACTTC. Amino acids: CASSLAPLGGGGKNIQYF.

The rearrangement uses TRBV7-2 and TRBJ1-5, with D possibly matching TRBD1 (5 bases). Trimming pared 1 base from V and 3 bases from J, leaving 19 bases between. From germline, CDR1 is SGHTA and CDR2 FQGNSA. CDR3 length equals 18 residues. The CDR3 protein is CASSLEGRGRATNQPQHF. The CDR3 region has the DNA TGTGCCAGCAGCTTAGAGGGGCGGGGCAGGGCTACCAATCAGCCCCAGCATTTT.

This clonotype was counted many times. V is TRBV29-1 and J is TRBJ2-5; D not certain. The germline CDR1 and CDR2 sequences are SQVTM and ANQGSEA. The CDR3 is 10 residues long. V was trimmed by 4 bases and J by 5 bases, leaving 5 bases between them. CDR3 in amino acids: CSVVVETQYF. As DNA, the CDR3 is TGCAGCGTTGTTGTTGAGACCCAGTACTTC.

Note on this clonotype: One end of the junction fails to match germline, which may point to a read error. The chain recombines TRBV7-3 with TRBJ2-1; a possible D gene is TRBD1 (6 bases). The V gene's germline CDR1 is SGHTA and CDR2 FQGTGA. The CDR3 totals 13 residues. CDR3 region: CASTRLGDNKQFF. For the CDR3, the DNA is TGTGCCAGCACCCGATTGGGGGACAATAAGCAGTTCTTC.

The V and J genes are TRBV7-2 and TRBJ2-3; no clear D. CDR3 length equals 14 residues. The V gene's germline CDR1 is SGHTA and CDR2 FQGNSA. V was cut by 1 base and J by 4 bases, with 9 bases left in between. The CDR3 region has the DNA TGTGCCAGCAGCTTAGGATATCGCTCAGATACGCAGTATTTT. Translation: CASSLGYRSDTQYF.

Many counts were recorded for this clonotype. This chain links TRBV7-2 with TRBJ2-7; D remains ambiguous. The CDR3 consists of 13 residues. Trimming left V 5 bases short and J 4 bases short, with 12 bases between. Germline loops: CDR1 SGHTA, CDR2 FQGNSA. The CDR3 sequence: CASSPNSQYEQYF. The CDR3 nucleotides read TGTGCCAGCAGCCCAAATAGTCAGTACGAGCAGTACTTC.

In this sample, this clonotype turned up a few times. A junction end diverges from the germline sequence, so it may reflect a read error. The V gene is TRBV7-2, the J gene TRBJ2-5; TRBD2 matches 13 bases. The CDR3 consists of 17 residues. Germline CDR1 and CDR2: SGHTA and FQGNSA. The CDR3 DNA follows: TGTGCCAGCAGTTTAGCAGTCGGGGGACTAGCGGGGGAGACCCAGTACTTC. It specifies CASSLAVGGLAGETQYF.

This clonotype was found a few times. The chain uses TRBV3-1 and TRBJ2-5; unclear D gene. This CDR3 comprises 15 residues. Trimming left V 5 bases short and J 0 bases short, with 13 bases between. Germline V lookup: CDR1 LGHDT, CDR2 YNNKEL (reference sequence). The CDR3 loop is CASSERSEYQETQYF. CDR3 nucleotides: TGTGCCAGCAGCGAAAGGTCGGAGTACCAAGAGACCCAGTACTTC.

This clonotype was picked up many times. V usage is TRBV12-3 or TRBV12-4 and J usage is TRBJ2-7; a possible D gene is TRBD1 (5 bases). V was clipped by 2 bases and J by 5 bases, with 13 bases between them. The CDR3 extends over 14 amino acids. Written as DNA, the CDR3 is TGTGCCAGCAGTTTATGGCAGGGTCTGGACGAGCAGTACTTC. Amino acids: CASSLWQGLDEQYF.